The clone carrying this T cell receptor (beta chain) was picked up a small number of times. From germline, CDR1 is SEHNR and CDR2 FQNEAQ (reference sequence). There are 14 residues in the CDR3. The V end was cut by 3 bases, the J end by 7 bases, with 13 bases between. The data belong to a study of response to subunit inactivated influenza vaccine. One entry per CDR3 protein results from TCRdb running MiXCR on the RT-PCR reads. The profile shows about 540,000 distinct CDR3 sequences, approximately 24% of them singletons. The same data also contributed to another study, on T cells expressing NK-cell markers. That source adds: Making the TCR beta cDNA relied on 5'RACE template switching with UMIs. Out of eight donors sequenced, seven tested HCMV-seropositive and the remaining one seronegative. With an anti-gamma-delta TCR antibody, sorting in several experiments was kept to alpha-beta TCR T cells. Dominant NKG2C+ clonotypes were found to form about 1.0-7.0% of CD8+ T cells in a handful of donors.

The sequencing here drew on CD4+ T cells sorted from PBMCs, taken roughly 12 days after vaccination. The clonotype was recovered from a man between 45 and 60 years old who received an inactivated influenza vaccine. This chain joins TRBV7-9 and TRBJ2-1, with D possibly being TRBD2 (6 bases). The CDR3 here is CASSLTGDSNEQFF. The CDR3 DNA reads as TGTGCCAGCAGCTTGACGGGGGATTCGAATGAGCAGTTCTTC.